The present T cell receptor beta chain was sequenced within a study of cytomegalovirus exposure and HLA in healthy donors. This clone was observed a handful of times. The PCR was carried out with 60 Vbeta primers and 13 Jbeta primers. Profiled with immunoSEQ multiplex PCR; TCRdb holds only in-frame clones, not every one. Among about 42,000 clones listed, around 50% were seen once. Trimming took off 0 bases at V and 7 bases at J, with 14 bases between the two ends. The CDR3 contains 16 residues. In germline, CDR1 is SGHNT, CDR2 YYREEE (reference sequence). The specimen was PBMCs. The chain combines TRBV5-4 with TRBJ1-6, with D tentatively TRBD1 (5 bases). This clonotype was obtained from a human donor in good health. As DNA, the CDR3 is TGTGCCAGCAGCTTGGGGTCCAGGGCCAGGAATTCACCCCTCCACTTT. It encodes CASSLGSRARNSPLHF.